The T cell receptor (beta chain) under discussion was sequenced for a study of T cells in tumors after PD-1 blockade. Background on the study: Excluded were patients with checkpoint blockade, immunosuppressants, or radiotherapy or other anti-cancer therapy within 4 weeks. Some patients also took daily vismodegib 150 mg during anti-PD-1 treatment. Mean per blood sample: some 100,000 templates (about 24,000-257,772), around 34,000 unique clonotypes.

The study, taken as a whole, reports: Some novel exhausted tumor clones appeared in pre-treatment blood, suggesting peripheral recruitment.

The table came from immunoSEQ multiplex PCR; TCRdb's copy has only in-frame clones and leaves some out. The table has under 75,000 clones, 74% seen once; the top ten hold 4.7%. V lost 2 bases and J 9 bases, leaving 11 bases between the germline ends. The length of the CDR3 is 12 residues. CDR1 is GTSNPN, CDR2 SVGIG, per germline (reference sequence). This clone occurred a few times. Its matching antigen is unknown. This receptor was identified in a human donor with basal cell carcinoma. The chain uses TRBV30 and TRBJ1-5, with D unclear. The sample here was PBMCs, taken after anti-PD-1 treatment. CDR3 in DNA: TGTGCCTGGAGTCAACAGTCCGGGCCCCAGCATTTT. It codes for CAWSQQSGPQHF.